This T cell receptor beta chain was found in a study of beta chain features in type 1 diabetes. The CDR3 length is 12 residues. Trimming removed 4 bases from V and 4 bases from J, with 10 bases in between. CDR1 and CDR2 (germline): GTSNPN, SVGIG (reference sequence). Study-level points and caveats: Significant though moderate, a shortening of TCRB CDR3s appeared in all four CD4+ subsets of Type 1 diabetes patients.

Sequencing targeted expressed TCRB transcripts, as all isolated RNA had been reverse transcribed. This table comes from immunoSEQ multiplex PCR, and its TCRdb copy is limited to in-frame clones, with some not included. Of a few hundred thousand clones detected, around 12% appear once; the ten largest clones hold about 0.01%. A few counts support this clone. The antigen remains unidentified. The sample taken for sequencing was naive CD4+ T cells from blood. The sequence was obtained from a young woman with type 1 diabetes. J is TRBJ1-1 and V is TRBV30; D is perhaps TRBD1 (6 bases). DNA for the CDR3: TGTGCCTGGATGCGGGGGCGCACTGAAGCTTTCTTT. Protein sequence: CAWMRGRTEAFF.